A single sample is the source of the 15 T cell receptor beta chains below, sequenced in a study of blood T cell repertoires in COVID-19. Libraries were prepared by immunoSEQ multiplex PCR; TCRdb keeps only in-frame clonotypes and omits some of them. The data contain roughly 290,000 clones, roughly nine tenths of them singletons. The sequencing input was PBMCs or T cells enriched from blood (not recorded which). The receptor source for this set is a middle-aged woman who had recovered from COVID-19.

The chain recombines TRBV7-9 with TRBJ2-5, with D hard to call. The CDR3 extends over 13 amino acids. Trimming shortened V by 2 bases and J by 5 bases, and 9 bases separated the two germline ends. Germline V gives CDR1 SEHNR, CDR2 FQNEAQ (reference sequence). Written as DNA, the CDR3 is TGTGCCAGCAGCTTATATAAGCCCGAGACCCAGTACTTC. Amino acids: CASSLYKPETQYF.

V usage is TRBV27 and J usage is TRBJ1-3; tentative D call: TRBD1 (6 bases). Germline CDR1 and CDR2: MNHEY and SMNVEV (reference sequence). The ends were cut back, 2 bases at V and 2 bases at J, with 13 bases in the middle. The CDR3 consists of 16 residues. The DNA for the CDR3 is TGTGCCAGCAGTTTAGGGATACAGGGCGCTGGAAACACCATATATTTT. It yields the protein CASSLGIQGAGNTIYF.

The chain is built from TRBV29-1 and TRBJ1-1; TRBD1 matches at 8 bases. The germline gives CDR1 SQVTM, CDR2 ANQGSEA. Losses at the gene ends were 5 bases for V and 1 base for J; bases not matched to a gene: 6. This CDR3 has 14 residues. CDR3 protein: CSVQPGQANTEAFF. The DNA of the CDR3 is TGCAGCGTTCAACCGGGACAGGCGAACACTGAAGCTTTCTTT.

The chain links TRBV19 to TRBJ1-5, with D uncertain. V was shortened by 3 bases and J by 4 bases, with 10 bases between the two germline ends. The CDR3 extends over 14 amino acids. CDR1 LNHDA and CDR2 SQIVND come from the germline V gene (reference sequence). CDR3 residues: CASSMSRMNQPQHF. CDR3 nucleotide sequence: TGTGCCAGTAGTATGAGCAGGATGAATCAGCCCCAGCATTTT.

The rearrangement joins TRBV19 to TRBJ2-2; D possibly corresponds to TRBD2 (6 bases). Germline V gene data show CDR1 as LNHDA and CDR2 as SQIVND (reference sequence). CDR3 size: 15 residues. V shed 4 bases and J shed 1 base, with 10 bases lying between them. The CDR3 sequence is CASSKVSGNTGELFF. CDR3 nucleotide sequence: TGTGCCAGTAGTAAAGTTAGCGGGAACACCGGGGAGCTGTTTTTT.

This chain joins TRBV5-1 and TRBJ1-4; the D is unclear. This CDR3 is 14 amino acids long. V lost 4 bases and J 3 bases, leaving 10 bases between the germline ends. Germline V gene lookup returns CDR1 SGHRS and CDR2 YFSETQ. The chain's CDR3 is CASSTGLSNEKLFF. The CDR3 nucleotides are TGCGCCAGCAGCACGGGTCTTTCTAATGAAAAACTGTTTTTT.

The V call is TRBV28, the J call TRBJ1-2; D not certain. This CDR3 contains 12 residues. Germline V gene lookup returns CDR1 MDHEN and CDR2 SYDVKM. Trimming removed 10 bases from V and 6 bases from J, with 15 bases in between. The CDR3 nucleotides read TGTGCCATCAGAAAGCTGAATGATGGCTACACCTTC. This sequence encodes CAIRKLNDGYTF.

The J gene is TRBJ2-4, the V gene TRBV7-9, with a tentative D call TRBD2 (6 bases). The CDR3 spans 16 residues. Germline-derived CDR1 and CDR2 are SEHNR and FQNEAQ (reference sequence). V dropped 3 bases and J dropped 6 bases, with 18 bases sitting between them. The CDR3 sequence is CASSFLSREWGNIQYF. Here the CDR3 DNA reads TGTGCCAGCAGCTTCCTGAGTCGGGAGTGGGGAAACATTCAGTACTTC.

This clone was counted only a few times. The CDR3 loop reads CAWSHGQGRQETQYF. The CDR3 region has the DNA TGTGCCTGGAGTCACGGACAGGGGAGGCAAGAGACCCAGTACTTC. The chain links TRBV30 to TRBJ2-5, with TRBD1 matching over 9 bases. This CDR3 contains 15 residues. The trim removed 2 bases at V and 2 bases at J, leaving 6 bases unmatched. Germline lookup yields CDR1 GTSNPN and CDR2 SVGIG (reference sequence).

The rearrangement links TRBV6-2 or TRBV6-3 to TRBJ2-2; TRBD2 matches at 9 bases. Germline V gene lookup returns CDR1 MNHEY and CDR2 SVGEGT. The V and J ends lost 6 bases and 4 bases, in that order; junction bases with no gene match: 3. This CDR3 is built from 14 residues. In nucleotides, the CDR3 is TGTGCCAGCAGCCGGGGACTAGCCACCGGGGAGCTGTTTTTT. This encodes CASSRGLATGELFF.

The V gene is TRBV6-5, the J gene TRBJ1-1; 12 bases are shared with TRBD1. This CDR3 comprises 14 residues. Germline-derived CDR1 and CDR2 are MNHEY and SVGAGI. The CDR3 DNA reads as TGTGCTGCCGGGACAGGGGGCCTGAACACTGAAGCTTTCTTT. This translates into CAAGTGGLNTEAFF.

This clone occurred a few times. The chain couples TRBV5-1 to TRBJ1-1; D may be TRBD1 (6 bases). The V gene lost 0 bases and the J gene lost 4 bases, with 10 bases spanning the gap. This CDR3 is built from 14 residues. Per germline, CDR1 SGHRS and CDR2 YFSETQ. This chain's CDR3 is CASSLARGGTEAFF. CDR3 coding DNA: TGCGCCAGCAGCTTGGCCCGAGGGGGCACTGAAGCTTTCTTT.

This clone was found a few times. This chain uses TRBV29-1 with TRBJ2-7, with a possible D match to TRBD2 (5 bases). The CDR3 has 13 residues. Germline CDR1 SQVTM, CDR2 ANQGSEA. Trimming pared 7 bases from V and 3 bases from J, leaving 16 bases between. The CDR3 DNA is TGCAGCGGCTCCGAGGGATCGATCTACGAGCAGTACTTC. It translates to CSGSEGSIYEQYF.

This rearrangement joins TRBV5-4 to TRBJ1-1, with 7 bases aligning to TRBD1. This CDR3 comprises 16 residues. The germline V gene encodes CDR1 SGHNT and CDR2 YYREEE (reference sequence). Losses at the gene ends were 6 bases for V and 4 bases for J; bases not matched to a gene: 15. The DNA for the CDR3 is TGTGCCAGCACCGGGGGTGGGGTGACAGGGACCACTGAAGCTTTCTTT. It is translated as CASTGGGVTGTTEAFF.

A single count supports this clone. The CDR3 loop reads CAISESGSGMTYEQYF. CDR3 coding DNA: TGTGCCATCAGTGAGTCGGGTAGCGGGATGACCTACGAGCAGTACTTC. The V gene is TRBV10-3, the J gene TRBJ2-7; 8 bases agree with TRBD2. CDR3 size: 16 residues. Per the germline V gene, CDR1 is ENHRY and CDR2 is SYGVKD. J was trimmed by 2 bases and V by 0 bases; bases with no gene match: 6.